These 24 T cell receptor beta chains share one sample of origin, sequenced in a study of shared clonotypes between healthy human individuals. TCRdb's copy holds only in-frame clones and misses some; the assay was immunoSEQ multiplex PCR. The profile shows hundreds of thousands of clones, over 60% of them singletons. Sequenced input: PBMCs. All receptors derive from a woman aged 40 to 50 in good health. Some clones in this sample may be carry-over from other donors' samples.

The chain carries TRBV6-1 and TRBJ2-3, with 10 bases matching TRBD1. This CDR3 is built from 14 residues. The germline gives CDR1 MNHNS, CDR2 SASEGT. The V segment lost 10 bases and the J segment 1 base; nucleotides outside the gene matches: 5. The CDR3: CAIGQGGGTDTQYF. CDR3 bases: TGTGCCATCGGACAGGGGGGTGGCACAGATACGCAGTATTTT.

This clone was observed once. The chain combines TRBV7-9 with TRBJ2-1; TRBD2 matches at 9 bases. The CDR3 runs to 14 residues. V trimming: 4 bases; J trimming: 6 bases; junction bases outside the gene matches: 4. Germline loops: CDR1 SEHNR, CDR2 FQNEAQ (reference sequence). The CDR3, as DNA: TGTGCCAGCAGCTCGACTAGCGGAAGCAATGAGCAGTTCTTC. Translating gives CASSSTSGSNEQFF.

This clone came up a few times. CDR3 region: CASSQGTGSSYEQYF. CDR3 DNA sequence: TGCGCCAGCAGCCAAGGGACAGGGAGCTCCTACGAGCAGTACTTC. The chain combines TRBV4-1 with TRBJ2-7, with 8 bases fitting TRBD1. This CDR3 has 15 residues. Per the germline V gene, CDR1 is MGHRA and CDR2 is YSYEKL. The V and J ends lost 1 base and 0 bases, in that order; junction bases with no gene match: 2.

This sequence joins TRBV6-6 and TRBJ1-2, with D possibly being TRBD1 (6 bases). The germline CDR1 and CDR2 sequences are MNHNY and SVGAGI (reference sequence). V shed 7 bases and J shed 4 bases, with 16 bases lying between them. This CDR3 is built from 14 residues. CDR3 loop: CASNDQGQGYGYTF. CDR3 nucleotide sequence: TGTGCCAGCAACGATCAGGGGCAGGGCTATGGCTACACCTTC.

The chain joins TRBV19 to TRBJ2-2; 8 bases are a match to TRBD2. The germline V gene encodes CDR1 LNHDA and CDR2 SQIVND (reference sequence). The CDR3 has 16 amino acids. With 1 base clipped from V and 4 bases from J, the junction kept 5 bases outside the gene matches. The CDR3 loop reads CASSIGPGGPTGELFF. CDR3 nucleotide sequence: TGTGCCAGTAGTATAGGGCCGGGGGGGCCCACCGGGGAGCTGTTTTTT.

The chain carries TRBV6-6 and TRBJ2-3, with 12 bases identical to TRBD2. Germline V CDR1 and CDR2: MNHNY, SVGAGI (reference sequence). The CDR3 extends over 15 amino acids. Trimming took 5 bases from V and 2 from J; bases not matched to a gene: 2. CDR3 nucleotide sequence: TGTGCCAGCAGTAGGACTAGCGGGATCACAGATACGCAGTATTTT. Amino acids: CASSRTSGITDTQYF.

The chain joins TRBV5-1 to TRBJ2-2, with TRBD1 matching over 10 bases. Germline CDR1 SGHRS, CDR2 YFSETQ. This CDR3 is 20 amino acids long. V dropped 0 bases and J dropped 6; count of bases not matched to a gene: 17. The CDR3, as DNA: TGCGCCAGCAGCTTGGGCGGGACAGGGGATTTATTGGCCACACCCGGGGAGCTGTTTTTT. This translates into CASSLGGTGDLLATPGELFF.

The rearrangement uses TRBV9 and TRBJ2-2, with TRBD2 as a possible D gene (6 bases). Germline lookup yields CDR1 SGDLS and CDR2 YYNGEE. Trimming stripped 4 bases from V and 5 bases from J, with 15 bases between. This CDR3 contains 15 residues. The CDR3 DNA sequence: TGTGCCAGCAGCCCACGACTAGTGAGTACCGGGGAGCTGTTTTTT. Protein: CASSPRLVSTGELFF.

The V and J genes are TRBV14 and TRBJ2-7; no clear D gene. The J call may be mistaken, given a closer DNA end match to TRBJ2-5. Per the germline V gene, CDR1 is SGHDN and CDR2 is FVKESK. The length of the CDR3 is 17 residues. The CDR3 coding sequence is TGTGCCAGCAGCCAGAGAAGGAGAGGCCCGACCCAAGAGACCCAGTACTTC. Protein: CASSQRRRGPTQETQYF.

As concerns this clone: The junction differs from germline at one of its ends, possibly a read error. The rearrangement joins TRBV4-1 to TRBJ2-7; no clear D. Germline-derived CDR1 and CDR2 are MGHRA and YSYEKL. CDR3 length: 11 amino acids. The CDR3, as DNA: TGTGCCAGCAGCCAAAGCTACGAGCAGTACTTC. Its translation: CASSQSYEQYF.

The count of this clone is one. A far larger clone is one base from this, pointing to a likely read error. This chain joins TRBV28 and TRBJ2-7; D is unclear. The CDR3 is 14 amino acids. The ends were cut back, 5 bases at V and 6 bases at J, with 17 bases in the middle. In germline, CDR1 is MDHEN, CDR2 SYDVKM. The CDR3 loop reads CASSTPGFSVEQYF. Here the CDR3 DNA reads TGTGCCAGCAGTACCCCCGGGTTCTCAGTCGAGCAGTACTTC.

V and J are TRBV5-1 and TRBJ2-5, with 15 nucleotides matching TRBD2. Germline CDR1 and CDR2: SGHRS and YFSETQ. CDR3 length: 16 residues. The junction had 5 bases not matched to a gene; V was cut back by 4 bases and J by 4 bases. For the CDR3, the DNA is TGCGCCAGCAGCATAGGACTAGCGGGAGGGAGAGAGACCCAGTACTTC. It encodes CASSIGLAGGRETQYF.

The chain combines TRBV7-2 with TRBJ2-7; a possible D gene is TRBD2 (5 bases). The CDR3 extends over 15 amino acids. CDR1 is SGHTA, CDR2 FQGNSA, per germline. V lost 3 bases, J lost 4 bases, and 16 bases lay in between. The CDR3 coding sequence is TGTGCCAGCAGCTTCATGTTACCGAGCGGATACGAGCAGTACTTC. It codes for CASSFMLPSGYEQYF.

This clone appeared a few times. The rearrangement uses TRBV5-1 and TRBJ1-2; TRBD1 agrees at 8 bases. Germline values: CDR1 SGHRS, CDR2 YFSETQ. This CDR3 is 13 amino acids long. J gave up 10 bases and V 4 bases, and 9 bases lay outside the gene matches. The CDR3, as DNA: TGCGCCAGCAGCCCCGGACAGGGCATCGACTACACCTTC. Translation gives CASSPGQGIDYTF.

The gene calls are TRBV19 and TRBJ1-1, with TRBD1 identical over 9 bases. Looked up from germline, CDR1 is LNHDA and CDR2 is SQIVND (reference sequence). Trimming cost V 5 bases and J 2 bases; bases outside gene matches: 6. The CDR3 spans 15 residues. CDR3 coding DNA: TGTGCCAGTAGTGCGCCGGGACAGGGTAACACTGAAGCTTTCTTT. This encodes CASSAPGQGNTEAFF.

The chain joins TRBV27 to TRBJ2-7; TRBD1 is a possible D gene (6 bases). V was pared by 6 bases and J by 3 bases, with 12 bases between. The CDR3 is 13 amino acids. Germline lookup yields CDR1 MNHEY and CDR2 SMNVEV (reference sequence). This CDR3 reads CASSPRTVYEQYF. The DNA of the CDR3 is TGTGCCAGCAGCCCCAGGACAGTCTACGAGCAGTACTTC.

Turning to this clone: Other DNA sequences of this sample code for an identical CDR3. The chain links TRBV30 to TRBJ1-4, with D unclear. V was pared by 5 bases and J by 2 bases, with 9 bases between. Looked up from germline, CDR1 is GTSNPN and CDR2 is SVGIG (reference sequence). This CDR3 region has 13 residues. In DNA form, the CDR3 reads TGTGCCTGGTCGGTGTCGACTAATGAAAAACTGTTTTTT. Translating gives CAWSVSTNEKLFF.

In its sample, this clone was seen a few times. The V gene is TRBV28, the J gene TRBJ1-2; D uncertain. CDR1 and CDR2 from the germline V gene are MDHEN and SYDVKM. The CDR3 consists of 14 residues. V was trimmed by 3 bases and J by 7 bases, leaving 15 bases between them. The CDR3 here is CASSLIDKFSGYTF. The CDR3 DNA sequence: TGTGCCAGCAGTTTGATAGACAAATTCTCTGGCTACACCTTC.

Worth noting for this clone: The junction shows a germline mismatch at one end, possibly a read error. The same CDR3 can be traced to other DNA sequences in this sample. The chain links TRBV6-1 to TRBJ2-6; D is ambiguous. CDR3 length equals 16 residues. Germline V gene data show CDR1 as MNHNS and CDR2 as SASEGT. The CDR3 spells CASSELDLSGANVLTF. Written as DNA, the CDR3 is TGCGCCAGCAGTGAATTGGACCTCTCTGGGGCCAACGTCCTGACTTTC.

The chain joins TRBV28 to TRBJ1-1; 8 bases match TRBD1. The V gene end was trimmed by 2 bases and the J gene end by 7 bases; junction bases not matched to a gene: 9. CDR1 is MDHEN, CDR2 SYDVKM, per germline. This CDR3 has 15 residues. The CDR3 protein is CASSLAGQGYLEAFF. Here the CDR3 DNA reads TGTGCCAGCAGTTTAGCCGGACAGGGTTATCTTGAAGCTTTCTTT.

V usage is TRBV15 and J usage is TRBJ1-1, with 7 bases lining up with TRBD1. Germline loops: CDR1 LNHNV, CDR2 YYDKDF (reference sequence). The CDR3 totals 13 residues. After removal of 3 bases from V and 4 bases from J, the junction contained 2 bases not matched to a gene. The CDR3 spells CATSRRGPTEAFF. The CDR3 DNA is TGTGCCACCAGCAGGAGGGGGCCCACTGAAGCTTTCTTT.

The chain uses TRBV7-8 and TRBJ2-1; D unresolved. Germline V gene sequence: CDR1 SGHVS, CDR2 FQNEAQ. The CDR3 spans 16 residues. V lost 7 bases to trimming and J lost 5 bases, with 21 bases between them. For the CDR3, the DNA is TGTGCCAGCACAAAGAGTTCCCGGGCGACCCACAATGAGCAGTTCTTC. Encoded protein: CASTKSSRATHNEQFF.

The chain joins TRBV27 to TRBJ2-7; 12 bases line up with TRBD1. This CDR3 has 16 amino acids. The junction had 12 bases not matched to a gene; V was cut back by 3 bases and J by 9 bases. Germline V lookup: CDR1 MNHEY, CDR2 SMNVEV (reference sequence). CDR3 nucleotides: TGTGCCAGCAGTTTCAGACCGGGACAGGGGGCAGCGGGGCAGTACTTC. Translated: CASSFRPGQGAAGQYF.

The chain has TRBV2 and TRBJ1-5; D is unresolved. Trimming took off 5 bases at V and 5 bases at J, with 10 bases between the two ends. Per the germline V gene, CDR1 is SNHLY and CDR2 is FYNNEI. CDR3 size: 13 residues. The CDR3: CASSPVWDQPQHF. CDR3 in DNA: TGTGCCAGCAGTCCCGTTTGGGATCAGCCCCAGCATTTT. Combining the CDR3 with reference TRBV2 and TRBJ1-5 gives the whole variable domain EPEVTQTPSHQVTQMGQEVILRCVPISNHLYFYWYRQILGQKVEFLVSFYNNEISEKSEIFDDQFSVERPDGSNFTLKIRSTKLEDSAMYFCASSPVWDQPQHFGDGTRLSIL.